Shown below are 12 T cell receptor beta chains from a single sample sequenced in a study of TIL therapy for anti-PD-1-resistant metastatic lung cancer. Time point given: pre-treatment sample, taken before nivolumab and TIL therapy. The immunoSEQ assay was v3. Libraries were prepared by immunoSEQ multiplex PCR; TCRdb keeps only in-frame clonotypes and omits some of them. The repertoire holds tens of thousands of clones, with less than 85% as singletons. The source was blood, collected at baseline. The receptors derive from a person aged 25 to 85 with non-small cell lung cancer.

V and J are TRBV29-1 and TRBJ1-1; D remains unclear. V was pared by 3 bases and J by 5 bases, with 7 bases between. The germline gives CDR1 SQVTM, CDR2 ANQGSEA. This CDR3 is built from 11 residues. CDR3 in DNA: TGCAGCGTTGACACCGGGACTGAAGCTTTCTTT. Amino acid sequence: CSVDTGTEAFF.

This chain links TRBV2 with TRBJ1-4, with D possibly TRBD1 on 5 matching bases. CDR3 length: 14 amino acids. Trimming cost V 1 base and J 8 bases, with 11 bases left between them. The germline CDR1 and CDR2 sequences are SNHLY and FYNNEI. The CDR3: CASSEGGIREKLFF. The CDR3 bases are TGTGCCAGCAGTGAAGGGGGGATAAGGGAAAAACTGTTTTTT.

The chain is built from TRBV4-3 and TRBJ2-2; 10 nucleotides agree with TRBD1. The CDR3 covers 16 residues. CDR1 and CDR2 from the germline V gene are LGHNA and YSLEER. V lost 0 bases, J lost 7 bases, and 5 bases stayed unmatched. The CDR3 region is CASSQDRTGGIGELFF. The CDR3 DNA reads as TGCGCCAGCAGCCAAGACAGGACAGGGGGTATCGGGGAGCTGTTTTTT.

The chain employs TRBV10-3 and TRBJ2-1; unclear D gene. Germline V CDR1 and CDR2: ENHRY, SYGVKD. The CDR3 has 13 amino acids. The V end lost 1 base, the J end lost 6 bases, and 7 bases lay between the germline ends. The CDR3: CAISEFAVNEQFF. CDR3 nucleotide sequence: TGTGCCATCAGTGAGTTTGCAGTCAATGAGCAGTTCTTC.

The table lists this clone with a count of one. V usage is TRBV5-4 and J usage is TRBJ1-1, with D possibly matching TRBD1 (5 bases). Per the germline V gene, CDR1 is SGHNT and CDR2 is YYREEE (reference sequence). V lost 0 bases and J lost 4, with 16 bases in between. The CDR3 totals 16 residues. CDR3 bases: TGTGCCAGCAGCTTGGCCTTCACGGGACGGGTCACTGAAGCTTTCTTT. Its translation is CASSLAFTGRVTEAFF. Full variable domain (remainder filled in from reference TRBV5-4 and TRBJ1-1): ETGVTQSPTHLIKTRGQQVTLRCSSQSGHNTVSWYQQALGQGPQFIFQYYREEENGRGNFPPRFSGLQFPNYSSELNVNALELDDSALYLCASSLAFTGRVTEAFFGQGTRLTVV.

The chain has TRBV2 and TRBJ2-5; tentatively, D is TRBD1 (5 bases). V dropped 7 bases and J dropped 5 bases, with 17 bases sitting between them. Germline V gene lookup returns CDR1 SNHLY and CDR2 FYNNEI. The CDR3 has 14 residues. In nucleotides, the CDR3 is TGTGCCAGCACCCCAGGGCAGGGTCAGGAGACCCAGTACTTC. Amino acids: CASTPGQGQETQYF.

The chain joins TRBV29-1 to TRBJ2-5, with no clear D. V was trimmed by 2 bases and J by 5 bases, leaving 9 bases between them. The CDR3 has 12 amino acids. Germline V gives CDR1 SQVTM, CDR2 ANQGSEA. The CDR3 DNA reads TGCAGCGTTGAATTTTTGGGGGAGACCCAGTACTTC. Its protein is CSVEFLGETQYF.

The DNA of the CDR3 is TGTGCCAGTAGACTAGCGGGAGGTGGCGAGACCCAGTACTTC. Protein sequence: CASRLAGGGETQYF. The rearrangement joins TRBV2 to TRBJ2-5, with TRBD2 matching over 13 bases. Germline CDR1 SNHLY, CDR2 FYNNEI. The V and J ends lost 9 bases and 5 bases, in that order; junction bases with no gene match: 6. This CDR3 is 14 amino acids long.

The CDR3 loop is CASSSSEGGTGELFF. CDR3 sequence (DNA): TGTGCCAGCAGCTCCTCCGAAGGGGGCACCGGGGAGCTGTTTTTT. The J gene is TRBJ2-2, the V gene TRBV7-3, with TRBD1 as a possible D gene (6 bases). Trimming removed 4 bases at V and 4 bases at J, with 13 bases between. Germline CDR1 SGHTA, CDR2 FQGTGA. The CDR3 has 15 residues.

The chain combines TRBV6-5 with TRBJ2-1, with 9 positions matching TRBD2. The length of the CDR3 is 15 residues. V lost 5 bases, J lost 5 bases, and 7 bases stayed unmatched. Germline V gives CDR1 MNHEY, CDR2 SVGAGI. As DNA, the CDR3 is TGTGCCAGCAGTCCTGGACTAGCGCAACACAATGAGCAGTTCTTC. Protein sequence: CASSPGLAQHNEQFF.

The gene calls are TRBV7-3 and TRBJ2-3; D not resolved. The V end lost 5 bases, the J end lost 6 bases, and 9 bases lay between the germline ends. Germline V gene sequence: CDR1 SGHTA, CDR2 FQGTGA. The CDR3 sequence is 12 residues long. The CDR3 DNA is TGTGCCAGCAGCGCCGCGTCCGATACGCAGTATTTT. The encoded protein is CASSAASDTQYF. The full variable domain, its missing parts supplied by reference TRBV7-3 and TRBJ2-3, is GAGVSQTPSNKVTEKGKYVELRCDPISGHTALYWYRQSLGQGPEFLIYFQGTGAADDSGLPNDRFFAVRPEGSVSTLKIQRTERGDSAVYLCASSAASDTQYFGPGTRLTVL.

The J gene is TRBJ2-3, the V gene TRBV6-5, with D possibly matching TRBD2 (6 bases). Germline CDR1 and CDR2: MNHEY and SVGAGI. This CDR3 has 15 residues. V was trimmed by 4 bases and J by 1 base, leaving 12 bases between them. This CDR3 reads CASSSREPGTDTQYF. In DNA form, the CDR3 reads TGTGCCAGCAGTTCCCGGGAGCCTGGCACAGATACGCAGTATTTT.